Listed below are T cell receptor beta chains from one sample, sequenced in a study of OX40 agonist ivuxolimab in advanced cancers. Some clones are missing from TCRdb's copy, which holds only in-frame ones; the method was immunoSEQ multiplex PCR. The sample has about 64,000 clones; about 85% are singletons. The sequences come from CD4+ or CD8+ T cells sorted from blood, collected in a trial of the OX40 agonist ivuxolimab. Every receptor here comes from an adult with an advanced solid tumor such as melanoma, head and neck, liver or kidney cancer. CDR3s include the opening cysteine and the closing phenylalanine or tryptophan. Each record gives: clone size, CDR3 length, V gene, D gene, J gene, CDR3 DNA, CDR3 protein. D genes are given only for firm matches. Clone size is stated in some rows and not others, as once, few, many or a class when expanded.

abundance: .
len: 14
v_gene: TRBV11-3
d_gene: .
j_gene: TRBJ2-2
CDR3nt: TGTGCCAGCAGCTTAGGAGTGAACACCGGGGAGCTGTTTTTT
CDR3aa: CASSLGVNTGELFF

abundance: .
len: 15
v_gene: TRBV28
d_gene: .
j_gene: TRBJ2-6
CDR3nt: TGTGCCAGCAGTCCCTACAACTCTGGGGCCAACGTCCTGACTTTC
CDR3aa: CASSPYNSGANVLTF

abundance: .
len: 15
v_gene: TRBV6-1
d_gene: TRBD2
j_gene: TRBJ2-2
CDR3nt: TGTGCCAGCACTCCAAGCGGGAGCTACACCGGGGAGCTGTTTTTT
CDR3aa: CASTPSGSYTGELFF

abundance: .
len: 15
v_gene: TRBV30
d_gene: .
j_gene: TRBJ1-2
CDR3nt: TGTGCCTGGAGTCGGAGCCCGGGGGCTAACTATGGCTACACCTTC
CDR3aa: CAWSRSPGANYGYTF

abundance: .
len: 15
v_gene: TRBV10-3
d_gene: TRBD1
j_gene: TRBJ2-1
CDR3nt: TGTGCCATCAGTGAGGGGGACAGCTCCTACAATGAGCAGTTCTTC
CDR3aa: CAISEGDSSYNEQFF

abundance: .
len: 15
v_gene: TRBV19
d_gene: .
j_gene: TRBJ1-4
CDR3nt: TGTGCCAGTAGTATGGCTGGGCAGGGACCCGGAAAACTGTTTTTT
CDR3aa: CASSMAGQGPGKLFF

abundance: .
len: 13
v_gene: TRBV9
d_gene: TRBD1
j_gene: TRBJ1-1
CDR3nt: TGTGCCAGCAGCGTCTCTCCAGGGGGTGAAGCTTTCTTT
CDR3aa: CASSVSPGGEAFF

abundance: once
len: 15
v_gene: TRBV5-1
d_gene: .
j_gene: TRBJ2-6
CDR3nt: TGCGCCAGCAGCTTGACAGGGTCTGGGGCCAACGTCCTGACTTTC
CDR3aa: CASSLTGSGANVLTF

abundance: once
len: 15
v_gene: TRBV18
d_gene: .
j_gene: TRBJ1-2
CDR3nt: TGTGCCAGCTCACCAATCGGAGAAACCTTCTATGGCTACACCTTC
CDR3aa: CASSPIGETFYGYTF

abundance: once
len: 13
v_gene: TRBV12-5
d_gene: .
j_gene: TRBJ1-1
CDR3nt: TGTGCTAGTGGTTTGGCATTGACAGAGGGGGCTTTCTTT
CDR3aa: CASGLALTEGAFF

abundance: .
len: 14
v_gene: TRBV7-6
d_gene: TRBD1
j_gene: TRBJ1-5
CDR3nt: TGTGCCAGCAGCCCTAGCAGGGGGAATCAGCCCCAGCATTTT
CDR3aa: CASSPSRGNQPQHF

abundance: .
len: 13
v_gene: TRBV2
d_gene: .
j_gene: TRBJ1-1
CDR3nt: TGTGCCATCCCCTTGCGAGAGAACACTGAAGCTTTCTTT
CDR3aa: CAIPLRENTEAFF

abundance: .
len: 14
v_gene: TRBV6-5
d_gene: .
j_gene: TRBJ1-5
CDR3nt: TGTGCCAGCAGACGGGACCGATACAATCAGCCCCAGCATTTT
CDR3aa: CASRRDRYNQPQHF

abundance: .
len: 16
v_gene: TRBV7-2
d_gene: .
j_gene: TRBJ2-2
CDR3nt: TGTGCCAGCAGCCCCGCCGGGAACCAAGACACCGGGGAGCTGTTTTTT
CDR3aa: CASSPAGNQDTGELFF

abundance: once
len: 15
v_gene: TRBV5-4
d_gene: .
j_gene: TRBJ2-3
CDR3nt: TGTGCCAGCAGCTTGGATGGGGTTTCTTTTCATACGCAGTATTTT
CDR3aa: CASSLDGVSFHTQYF

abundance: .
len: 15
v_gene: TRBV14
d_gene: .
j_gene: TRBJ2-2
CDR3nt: TGTGCCAGCAGCCAAGTTAGAGGAGGCACCGGGGAGCTGTTTTTT
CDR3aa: CASSQVRGGTGELFF

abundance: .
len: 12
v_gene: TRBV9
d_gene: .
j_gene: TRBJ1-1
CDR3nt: TGTGCCAGCGGGGACTTCGGCACTGAAGCTTTCTTT
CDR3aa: CASGDFGTEAFF

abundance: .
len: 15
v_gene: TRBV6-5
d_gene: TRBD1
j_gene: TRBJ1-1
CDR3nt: TGTGCCAGCACCACCGGGACAGCCACCATCACTGAAGCTTTCTTT
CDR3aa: CASTTGTATITEAFF

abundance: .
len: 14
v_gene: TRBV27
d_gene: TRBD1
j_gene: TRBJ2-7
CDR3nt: TGTGCCAGTAAGGGACAGGGCTACTCCTACGAGCAGTACTTC
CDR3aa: CASKGQGYSYEQYF

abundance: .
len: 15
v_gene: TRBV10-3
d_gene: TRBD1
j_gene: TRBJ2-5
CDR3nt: TGTGCCATCAGTGCGGGACAGGGGGTCCAAGAGACCCAGTACTTC
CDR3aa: CAISAGQGVQETQYF

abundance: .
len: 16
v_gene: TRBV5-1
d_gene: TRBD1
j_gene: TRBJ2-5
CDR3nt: TGCGCCAGCAGATTTCGCCCGGGACAGGGGCAAGAGACCCAGTACTTC
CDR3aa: CASRFRPGQGQETQYF

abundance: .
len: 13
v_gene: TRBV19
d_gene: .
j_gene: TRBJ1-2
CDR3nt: TGTGCCAGTCAGAACCGGGACATCTATGGCTACACCTTC
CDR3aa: CASQNRDIYGYTF

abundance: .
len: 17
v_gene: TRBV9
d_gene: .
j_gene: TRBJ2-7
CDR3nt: TGTGCCAGCAGCGTAGTGGGCGGTGGGACTGAGAAGAACGAGCAGTACTTC
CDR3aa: CASSVVGGGTEKNEQYF

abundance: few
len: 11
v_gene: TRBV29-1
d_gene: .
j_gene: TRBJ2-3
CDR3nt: TGCAGCAAGGGAACGGGGGATACGCAGTATTTT
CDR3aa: CSKGTGDTQYF

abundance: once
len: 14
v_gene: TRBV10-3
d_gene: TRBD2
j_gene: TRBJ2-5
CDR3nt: TGTGCCATCAGTGGAGCGGGAGTTGAGGAGACCCAGTACTTC
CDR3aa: CAISGAGVEETQYF

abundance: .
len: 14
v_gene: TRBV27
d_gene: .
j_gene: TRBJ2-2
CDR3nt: TGTGCCAGCAGTTGGGCCGATAACACCGGGGAGCTGTTTTTT
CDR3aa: CASSWADNTGELFF

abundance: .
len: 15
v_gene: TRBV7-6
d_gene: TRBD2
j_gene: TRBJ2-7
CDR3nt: TGTGCCAGCAGCTTATTTGGGACTACCGACTACGAGCAGTACTTC
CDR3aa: CASSLFGTTDYEQYF

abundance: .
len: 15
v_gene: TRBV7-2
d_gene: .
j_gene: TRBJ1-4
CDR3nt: TGTGCCAGCAGCTACTCGGCGCCGGGAGTCGAAAAACTGTTTTTT
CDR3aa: CASSYSAPGVEKLFF

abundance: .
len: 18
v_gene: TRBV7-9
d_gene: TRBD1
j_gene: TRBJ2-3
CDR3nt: TGTGCCAGCAGCTTCGGGACAGGACTCTCTCTTAGCACAGATACGCAGTATTTT
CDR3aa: CASSFGTGLSLSTDTQYF

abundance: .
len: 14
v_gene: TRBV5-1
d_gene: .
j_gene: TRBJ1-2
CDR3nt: TGCGCCAGCAGCTTGGAGGACGGATACTATGGCTACACCTTC
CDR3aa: CASSLEDGYYGYTF

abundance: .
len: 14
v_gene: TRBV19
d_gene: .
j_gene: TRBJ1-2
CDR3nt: TGTGCCAGTAGGGTGGGCCCGGGCGACTATGGCTACACCTTC
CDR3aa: CASRVGPGDYGYTF

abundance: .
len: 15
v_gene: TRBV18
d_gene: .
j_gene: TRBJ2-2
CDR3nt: TGTGCCAGCTCACCGTATACCAGAAACACCGGGGAGCTGTTTTTT
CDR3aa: CASSPYTRNTGELFF

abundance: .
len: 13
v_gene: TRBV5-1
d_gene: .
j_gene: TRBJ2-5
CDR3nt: TGCGCCAGCAGCTTGGATGGCCAAGAGACCCAGTACTTC
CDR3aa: CASSLDGQETQYF

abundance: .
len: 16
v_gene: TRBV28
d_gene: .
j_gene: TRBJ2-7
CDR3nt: TGTGCCAGCTCCTCCGTTCAACTAGGGGGACCCTACGAGCAGTACTTC
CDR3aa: CASSSVQLGGPYEQYF

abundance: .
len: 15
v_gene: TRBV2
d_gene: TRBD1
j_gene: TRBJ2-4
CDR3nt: TGTGCCAGCAGTACCGGACAGGGCCGTGCCCCTGGCCGGTACTTC
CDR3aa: CASSTGQGRAPGRYF

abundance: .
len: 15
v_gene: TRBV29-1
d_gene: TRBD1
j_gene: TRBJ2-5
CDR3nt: TGCAGCGTTGCCGGTGGACAGGGAACACAAGAGACCCAGTACTTC
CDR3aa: CSVAGGQGTQETQYF

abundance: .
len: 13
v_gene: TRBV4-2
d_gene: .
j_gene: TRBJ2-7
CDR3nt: TGTGCCAGCTCGACCGGGTTGAACTACGAGCAGTGCTTC
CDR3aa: CASSTGLNYEQCF

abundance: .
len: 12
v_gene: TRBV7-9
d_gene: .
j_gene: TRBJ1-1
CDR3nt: TGTGCCAGCAGCTTAGTGTTTGCTGAAGCTTTCTTT
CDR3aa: CASSLVFAEAFF

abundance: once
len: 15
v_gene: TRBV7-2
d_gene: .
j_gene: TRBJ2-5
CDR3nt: TGTGCCAGCAGCCAAGAAGGGCTAGATCAAGAGACCCAGTACTTC
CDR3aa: CASSQEGLDQETQYF

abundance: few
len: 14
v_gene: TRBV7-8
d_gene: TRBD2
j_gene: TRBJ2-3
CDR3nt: TGTGCCAGCAGCGGACTAGCGGGGGGAGATACGCAGTATTTT
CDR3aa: CASSGLAGGDTQYF

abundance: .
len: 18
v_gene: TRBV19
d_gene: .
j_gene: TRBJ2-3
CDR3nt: TGTGCCAGTAGTGGCACAACCACCGGGACTCCTAGCACAGATACGCAGTATTTT
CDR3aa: CASSGTTTGTPSTDTQYF

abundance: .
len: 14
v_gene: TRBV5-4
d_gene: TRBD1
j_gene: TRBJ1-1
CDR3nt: TGTGCCAGCAGCTTAGGTGGGACAGGGAGCGAAGCTTTCTTT
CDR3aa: CASSLGGTGSEAFF

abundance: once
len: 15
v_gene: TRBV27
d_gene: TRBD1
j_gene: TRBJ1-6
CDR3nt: TGTGCCAGCAGTCTCACTGGGACAGGCGATTCACCCCTCCACTTT
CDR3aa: CASSLTGTGDSPLHF

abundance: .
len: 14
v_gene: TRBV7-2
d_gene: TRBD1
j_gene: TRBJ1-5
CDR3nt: TGTGCCAGCAGCTTAGCAGGGGGCGAACAGCCCCAGCATTTT
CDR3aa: CASSLAGGEQPQHF

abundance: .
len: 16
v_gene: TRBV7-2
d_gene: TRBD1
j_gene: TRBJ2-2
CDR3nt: TGTGCCAGCAGCACCGGGACAGGGGGATACACCGGGGAGCTGTTTTTT
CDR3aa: CASSTGTGGYTGELFF

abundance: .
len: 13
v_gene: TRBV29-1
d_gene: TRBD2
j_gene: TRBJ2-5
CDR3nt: TGCAGCGTGGGGACTAGTACAGGAGAGACCCAGTACTTC
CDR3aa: CSVGTSTGETQYF

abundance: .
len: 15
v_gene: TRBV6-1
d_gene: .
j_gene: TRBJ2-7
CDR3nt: TGTGCCAGTGGCCCACTTACGACGGGGACCTGGGAGCAGTACTTC
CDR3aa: CASGPLTTGTWEQYF